Following are 30 T cell receptor beta chains from one sample sequenced in a study of shared clonotypes between healthy human individuals. Using immunoSEQ multiplex PCR, the repertoire was profiled, and TCRdb retains in-frame clones only, with some absent. Among roughly 2,500,000 clones listed, over 85% were seen once. The sequenced sample consisted of naive CD4+ T cells from PBMCs. Sample subset: CD45RA+ positively selected. Receptors were obtained from a man aged 18-30 years in good health. Some clones in this sample may be carry-over from other donors' samples.

The rearrangement uses TRBV15 and TRBJ2-7; TRBD1 agrees at 9 bases. The CDR3 extends over 15 amino acids. Germline-derived CDR1 and CDR2 are LNHNV and YYDKDF (reference sequence). After removal of 2 bases from V and 7 bases from J, the junction contained 9 bases not matched to a gene. The CDR3 loop reads CATSRHTGGAGEQYF. The CDR3 nucleotides are TGTGCCACCAGCAGACACACAGGGGGCGCGGGGGAGCAGTACTTC.

In its sample, this clone was seen once. V and J are TRBV4-1 and TRBJ2-2, with D tentatively TRBD1 or TRBD2 (5 bases each). The V and J ends lost 4 bases and 1 base respectively, with 16 bases between them. Germline loops: CDR1 MGHRA, CDR2 YSYEKL. The length of the CDR3 is 17 residues. DNA of the CDR3: TGCGCCAGCAGCCGGGGAAGAGGGACGCTGAACACCGGGGAGCTGTTTTTT. The encoded protein is CASSRGRGTLNTGELFF.

The chain is built from TRBV11-2 and TRBJ2-5; maybe TRBD1 (6 bases). Germline V lookup: CDR1 SGHAT, CDR2 FQNNGV. The CDR3 totals 15 residues. The germline V and J ends were trimmed by 3 bases and 4 bases, with 15 bases remaining between them. The CDR3 DNA reads as TGTGCCAGCAGCTTGGGGACACTCACGGGAGAGACCCAGTACTTC. It yields the protein CASSLGTLTGETQYF.

The rearrangement joins TRBV5-4 to TRBJ2-5, with 7 nucleotides matching TRBD1. V shed 4 bases, J shed 3 bases, and the junction held 9 bases outside the gene matches. Germline V gene lookup returns CDR1 SGHNT and CDR2 YYREEE (reference sequence). The CDR3 has 15 amino acids. Here the CDR3 reads CASSTGAVREETQYF. The CDR3 coding sequence is TGTGCCAGCAGCACAGGGGCGGTGAGGGAAGAGACCCAGTACTTC.

J is TRBJ1-4 and V is TRBV5-1; TRBD1 matches 7 bases. Germline lookup yields CDR1 SGHRS and CDR2 YFSETQ. The CDR3 length is 18 residues. V shed 0 bases, J shed 4 bases, and the junction held 12 bases outside the gene matches. In DNA form, the CDR3 reads TGCGCCAGCAGCTTGGGGCCCAACGGCCAGGGGGATAATGAAAAACTGTTTTTT. Translating it yields CASSLGPNGQGDNEKLFF.

In DNA, the CDR3 is TGCGCCAGCAGCCAAGGAATGACGACTCGGGGTAGCGGATACAATGAGCAGTTCTTC. The encoded protein is CASSQGMTTRGSGYNEQFF. The chain couples TRBV4-3 to TRBJ2-1; tentatively, D is TRBD2 (6 bases). Between the trimmed V and J ends, which lost 1 base and 4 bases, there was a span of 23 bases. CDR1 and CDR2 (germline): LGHNA, YSLEER. The CDR3 is 19 amino acids.

The CDR3 reads CASSFAGANTGELFF. DNA of the CDR3: TGCGCCAGCAGCTTTGCGGGGGCGAACACCGGGGAGCTGTTTTTT. This rearrangement joins TRBV5-1 to TRBJ2-2, with 7 bases lining up with TRBD2. The CDR3 runs 15 residues. Germline CDR1 and CDR2: SGHRS and YFSETQ. V was pared by 2 bases and J by 0 bases, with 1 base of the junction left unmatched.

The chain uses TRBV6-6 and TRBJ1-2, with D perhaps TRBD1 (6 bases). V lost 4 bases, J lost 1 base, and 10 bases lay in between. Germline values: CDR1 MNHNY, CDR2 SVGAGI (reference sequence). The length of the CDR3 is 14 residues. The CDR3: CASSSGAVNYGYTF. The CDR3 DNA sequence: TGTGCCAGCAGTTCAGGGGCGGTTAACTATGGCTACACCTTC.

With regard to this clone: Additional DNA sequences in this sample encode the identical CDR3. This sequence joins TRBV10-3 and TRBJ2-7; D remains ambiguous. The CDR3 is made up of 12 amino acids. Trimming shortened V by 8 bases and J by 1 base, and 9 bases separated the two germline ends. Germline CDR1 ENHRY, CDR2 SYGVKD. In DNA form, the CDR3 reads TGTGCCATCTCGGACGGTTCCTACGAGCAGTACTTC. Its translation is CAISDGSYEQYF.

The V and J genes are TRBV28 and TRBJ1-3; D unresolved. Germline V gene lookup returns CDR1 MDHEN and CDR2 SYDVKM. V lost 5 bases and J 0 bases, leaving 14 bases between the germline ends. The length of the CDR3 is 16 residues. The CDR3 sequence is CASSTPSTASGNTIYF. The CDR3 nucleotides are TGTGCCAGCAGTACGCCAAGCACAGCCTCTGGAAACACCATATATTTT. The full variable domain, completed using reference TRBV28 and TRBJ1-3, is DVKVTQSSRYLVKRTGEKVFLECVQDMDHENMFWYRQDPGLGLRLIYFSYDVKMKEKGDIPEGYSVSREKKERFSLILESASTNQTSMYLCASSTPSTASGNTIYFGEGSWLTVV.

This rearrangement joins TRBV27 to TRBJ2-3; 8 bases are a match to TRBD1. Germline V gene sequence: CDR1 MNHEY, CDR2 SMNVEV (reference sequence). The CDR3 contains 17 residues. The V segment lost 0 bases and the J segment 3 bases; nucleotides outside the gene matches: 8. CDR3 DNA sequence: TGTGCCAGCAGTTTATCCCCGACAGGGGTTGGTACAGATACGCAGTATTTT. It translates to CASSLSPTGVGTDTQYF.

J is TRBJ2-7 and V is TRBV7-3; 9 positions agree with TRBD2. Germline loops: CDR1 SGHTA, CDR2 FQGTGA. CDR3 length: 17 residues. V trimming: 5 bases; J trimming: 2 bases; junction bases outside the gene matches: 13. The CDR3 spells CASSLPPAGGSTYEQYF. The CDR3 DNA reads TGTGCCAGCAGCCTACCCCCAGCGGGAGGTTCAACCTACGAGCAGTACTTC. Filled out from reference TRBV7-3 and TRBJ2-7, the complete variable domain reads GAGVSQTPSNKVTEKGKYVELRCDPISGHTALYWYRQSLGQGPEFLIYFQGTGAADDSGLPNDRFFAVRPEGSVSTLKIQRTERGDSAVYLCASSLPPAGGSTYEQYFGPGTRLTVT.

The CDR3 coding sequence is TGTGCCAGCTCACCTTTCGGGGGCTTGAACACTGAAGCTTTCTTT. It codes for CASSPFGGLNTEAFF. The chain links TRBV18 to TRBJ1-1; possible D gene TRBD1, 6 bases. This CDR3 has 15 residues. Trimming left V 3 bases short and J 0 bases short, with 11 bases between. Germline loops: CDR1 KGHSH, CDR2 LQKENI.

The J gene is TRBJ2-5, the V gene TRBV4-1; 8 bases fit TRBD2. The assigned J gene may be wrong: the sequence end matches TRBJ2-7 better. This CDR3 has 13 amino acids. Germline V gene sequence: CDR1 MGHRA, CDR2 YSYEKL. The CDR3 sequence is CASRGLAAHEQYF. The DNA of the CDR3 is TGCGCCAGCAGAGGACTAGCCGCCCACGAGCAGTACTTC.

The V call is TRBV15, the J call TRBJ1-4, with 8 bases matching TRBD1. Germline V CDR1 and CDR2: LNHNV, YYDKDF (reference sequence). This CDR3 spans 16 amino acids. The V segment lost 0 bases and the J segment 7 bases; nucleotides outside the gene matches: 7. This chain's CDR3 is CATSRDYQGAREKLFF. In nucleotides, the CDR3 is TGTGCCACCAGCAGAGATTACCAGGGGGCGCGTGAAAAACTGTTTTTT.

The V gene is TRBV4-1, the J gene TRBJ1-5; D gene unclear. Trimming shortened V by 4 bases and J by 0 bases, and 19 bases separated the two germline ends. CDR3 length: 18 residues. Per germline, CDR1 MGHRA and CDR2 YSYEKL. The CDR3 here is CASSPRLIEGNSNQPQHF. The CDR3 DNA follows: TGCGCCAGCAGCCCAAGACTAATCGAGGGAAATAGCAATCAGCCCCAGCATTTT.

The chain joins TRBV28 to TRBJ2-5; D may be TRBD1 (6 bases). Judging by the DNA end, TRBJ2-7 fits better; the J call may be wrong. The CDR3 sequence is 15 residues long. CDR1 is MDHEN, CDR2 SYDVKM, per germline. The CDR3 spells CASSRLTQGLYEQYF. The CDR3 nucleotides read TGTGCCAGCAGCCGCTTGACACAGGGTTTATACGAGCAGTACTTC.

A word on this clone: The identical CDR3 is also encoded by other nucleotide sequences in the sample. The CDR3 DNA reads as TGCGCCAGCAGCTTGATTGCGGGAGCTCCGTACAATGAGCAGTTCTTC. Encoded protein: CASSLIAGAPYNEQFF. This chain links TRBV5-1 with TRBJ2-1; 7 bases line up with TRBD2. V dropped 1 base and J dropped 4; count of bases not matched to a gene: 8. Germline CDR1 is SGHRS and CDR2 is YFSETQ. This CDR3 is 16 amino acids long.

V and J are TRBV15 and TRBJ2-5; D possibly corresponds to TRBD2 (6 bases). Deletions cut 1 base from V and 5 bases from J, with 14 bases between. The CDR3 extends over 15 amino acids. Germline values: CDR1 LNHNV, CDR2 YYDKDF (reference sequence). CDR3 protein: CATSRAGDAMETQYF. The CDR3 coding sequence is TGTGCCACCAGCAGAGCGGGGGATGCCATGGAGACCCAGTACTTC.

The rearrangement uses TRBV6-5 and TRBJ2-7; 10 bases are shared with TRBD2. The germline V gene encodes CDR1 MNHEY and CDR2 SVGAGI. J lost 9 bases, V lost 7 bases, and 9 bases had no gene match. The CDR3 consists of 13 residues. The CDR3 DNA sequence: TGTGCCAGCATCGAGCGGGAGGGGTTTCGGCAGTACTTC. It specifies CASIEREGFRQYF.

The rearrangement uses TRBV29-1 and TRBJ2-7, with 7 nucleotides matching TRBD1. Germline values: CDR1 SQVTM, CDR2 ANQGSEA. J was trimmed by 2 bases and V by 4 bases; bases with no gene match: 8. CDR3 length: 14 amino acids. CDR3 DNA sequence: TGCAGCGTTGCCCCACGACAGGGAACCTACGAGCAGTACTTC. This codes for CSVAPRQGTYEQYF.

The rearrangement links TRBV7-3 to TRBJ1-1; D is undetermined. This CDR3 has 12 residues. V lost 5 bases and J lost 11, with 15 bases in between. Germline V CDR1 and CDR2: SGHTA, FQGTGA. Here the CDR3 DNA reads TGTGCCAGCAGCCCTGGCGACCCCGGGGCTTTCTTT. This gives the protein CASSPGDPGAFF.

This chain uses TRBV4-1 with TRBJ2-4; a possible D gene is TRBD2 (5 bases). The CDR3 is made up of 15 amino acids. The V gene lost 4 bases and the J gene lost 7 bases, with 17 bases spanning the gap. Germline lookup yields CDR1 MGHRA and CDR2 YSYEKL. For the CDR3, the DNA is TGCGCCAGCAGCCTCTTAGGACTGGAAGCTAACATTCAGTACTTC. It specifies CASSLLGLEANIQYF.

The rearrangement joins TRBV7-9 to TRBJ1-1; D is perhaps TRBD1 (5 bases). The CDR3 spans 14 residues. Germline-derived CDR1 and CDR2 are SEHNR and FQNEAQ (reference sequence). Trimming stripped 2 bases from V and 7 bases from J, with 14 bases between. The CDR3 nucleotides read TGTGCCAGCAGCTTATCGTCAGGGCCCCTTGAAGCTTTCTTT. This translates into CASSLSSGPLEAFF.

The chain is built from TRBV4-1 and TRBJ1-2; D gene uncertain. Germline CDR1 MGHRA, CDR2 YSYEKL. Trimming stripped 0 bases from V and 2 bases from J, with 1 base between. The CDR3 runs to 12 residues. In DNA, the CDR3 is TGCGCCAGCAGCCAAGACAACTATGGCTACACCTTC. Translated: CASSQDNYGYTF.

This sequence joins TRBV7-2 and TRBJ1-6, with 8 positions matching TRBD1. The V segment lost 5 bases and the J segment 0 bases; nucleotides outside the gene matches: 3. This CDR3 is built from 16 residues. The germline CDR1 and CDR2 sequences are SGHTA and FQGNSA. The CDR3 coding sequence is TGTGCCAGCAGCCTAACAGGGGGCTCCTATAATTCACCCCTCCACTTT. The encoded protein is CASSLTGGSYNSPLHF.

This rearrangement joins TRBV5-1 to TRBJ2-2; D gene ambiguous. V lost 1 base and J lost 3, with 10 bases in between. Germline-derived CDR1 and CDR2 are SGHRS and YFSETQ. CDR3 length equals 15 residues. CDR3 amino acids: CASSLISPDTGELFF. CDR3 bases: TGCGCCAGCAGCTTGATTTCGCCGGACACCGGGGAGCTGTTTTTT. The full variable domain, completed using reference TRBV5-1 and TRBJ2-2, is KAGVTQTPRYLIKTRGQQVTLSCSPISGHRSVSWYQQTPGQGLQFLFEYFSETQRNKGNFPGRFSGRQFSNSRSEMNVSTLELGDSALYLCASSLISPDTGELFFGEGSRLTVL.

V usage is TRBV4-2 and J usage is TRBJ2-5; a weak D match, TRBD2 (5 bases). V gave up 1 base and J gave up 5 bases, with 14 bases separating them. The CDR3 is made up of 15 amino acids. Germline V gives CDR1 LGHNA, CDR2 YNFKEQ. CDR3 nucleotides: TGTGCCAGCAGCCAAGGTTCGGGATCCCCTGAGACCCAGTACTTC. Residues: CASSQGSGSPETQYF.

The chain carries TRBV6-5 and TRBJ2-7, with D perhaps TRBD1 (6 bases). The V and J ends lost 6 bases and 3 bases respectively, with 15 bases between them. In germline, CDR1 is MNHEY, CDR2 SVGAGI. CDR3 size: 14 residues. The CDR3 sequence is CASSRGRGSYEQYF. DNA for the CDR3: TGTGCCAGCAGCCGCGGCAGGGGAAGCTACGAGCAGTACTTC.

The rearrangement uses TRBV2 and TRBJ2-2; no definite D call. V lost 7 bases and J lost 3, with 9 bases in between. CDR3 length: 13 amino acids. Germline-derived CDR1 and CDR2 are SNHLY and FYNNEI. The CDR3 DNA reads as TGTGCCAGCACTCCACCCTACACCGGGGAGCTGTTTTTT. This sequence encodes CASTPPYTGELFF. Full variable domain (outside the CDR3, taken from reference TRBV2 and TRBJ2-2): EPEVTQTPSHQVTQMGQEVILRCVPISNHLYFYWYRQILGQKVEFLVSFYNNEISEKSEIFDDQFSVERPDGSNFTLKIRSTKLEDSAMYFCASTPPYTGELFFGEGSRLTVL.